These 12 T cell receptor beta chains originate from one sample sequenced in a study of blood T cells in healthy people across ages. Primers used in a second PCR of roughly 7 to 11 cycles were a sample-barcoded 5' primer and a J-beta primer mix. MiXCR, run by TCRdb on the 5' RACE reads, gives a single entry per CDR3 protein. The sample lists roughly 550,000 distinct CDR3 sequences; about 24% were seen once. The data also belong to a second study, concerning T cells of mothers and their children.

Input material: blood. These receptor sequences come from a boy aged 5-17 years in good health.

This chain links TRBV20-1 with TRBJ2-5, with D uncertain. The germline V and J ends were trimmed by 0 bases and 3 bases, with 14 bases remaining between them. Per germline, CDR1 DFQATT and CDR2 SNEGSKA (reference sequence). The CDR3 loop spans 15 amino acids. CDR3 region: CSARDPPRTEETQYF. The CDR3 DNA reads TGCAGTGCTAGAGATCCCCCTAGAACTGAAGAGACCCAGTACTTC.

This clonotype was recorded a few times. The gene calls are TRBV15 and TRBJ2-7; D gene ambiguous. The CDR3 contains 14 residues. Germline V gives CDR1 LNHNV, CDR2 YYDKDF (reference sequence). Between the trimmed V and J ends, which lost 0 bases and 2 bases, there was a span of 8 bases. The CDR3 region is CATSRDGLPYEQYF. CDR3 nucleotides: TGTGCCACCAGCAGAGATGGATTACCCTACGAGCAGTACTTC.

The rearrangement uses TRBV11-3 and TRBJ2-1; D perhaps matches TRBD2 (6 bases). Germline V lookup: CDR1 SGHNT, CDR2 YENEEA. CDR3 length: 17 residues. Trimming left V 5 bases short and J 2 bases short, with 19 bases between. CDR3 sequence (DNA): TGTGCCAGCAGCCTCATACGAAGCGGGCGACCCTACAATGAGCAGTTCTTC. Its translation: CASSLIRSGRPYNEQFF.

This chain joins TRBV25-1 and TRBJ2-7; D may be TRBD1 (8 bases). Trimming removed 9 bases at V and 5 bases at J, with 23 bases between. The germline V gene encodes CDR1 MGHDK and CDR2 SYGVNS. This CDR3 is 15 amino acids long. The CDR3 nucleotides are TGTGCCAGTCGGGGGGTAGGAGACAGGGGCGACGAGCAGTACTTC. Protein: CASRGVGDRGDEQYF.

The J gene is TRBJ2-3, the V gene TRBV7-6, with 7 bases aligning to TRBD2. With V trimmed by 3 bases and J by 2 bases, 11 bases remained unmatched. The CDR3 is 17 amino acids. Germline CDR1 and CDR2: SGHVS and FNYEAQ. The CDR3 protein is CASSFDGGSFVTDTQYF. The CDR3 region has the DNA TGTGCCAGCAGCTTTGACGGCGGGAGTTTTGTCACAGATACGCAGTATTTT.

As regards this clonotype: The junction departs from germline at one end; a sequencing error may be responsible. The chain joins TRBV29-1 to TRBJ2-4; D remains ambiguous. The CDR3 runs to 14 residues. The V gene's germline CDR1 is SQVTM and CDR2 ANQGSEA. CDR3 residues: CCVPKVPAKNIQYF. In DNA, the CDR3 is TGCTGCGTTCCAAAGGTCCCAGCCAAAAACATTCAGTACTTC.

J is TRBJ2-2 and V is TRBV20-1; D is undetermined. The CDR3 runs 12 residues. Looked up from germline, CDR1 is DFQATT and CDR2 is SNEGSKA (reference sequence). Trimming took 6 bases from V and 1 from J, leaving 6 bases between them. The CDR3 DNA reads TGCAGTGCCGGCAAGAACACCGGGGAGCTGTTTTTT. It is translated as CSAGKNTGELFF.

This clonotype has only a few counts. At one boundary the junction diverges from the germline segment, which might be a read error. V usage is TRBV29-1 and J usage is TRBJ1-1; tentative D call: TRBD1 (5 bases). The V gene's germline CDR1 is SQVTM and CDR2 ANQGSEA. The CDR3 is made up of 13 amino acids. DNA for the CDR3: TGCGGCGTGTATCAGGGCCTGAACACTGAAGCTTTCTTT. Translation gives CGVYQGLNTEAFF.

The V call is TRBV4-2, the J call TRBJ2-3, with D possibly called TRBD1 or TRBD2 (5 bases each). Per the germline V gene, CDR1 is LGHNA and CDR2 is YNFKEQ. The CDR3 has 16 amino acids. Trimming took 4 bases from V and 3 from J, leaving 17 bases between them. The CDR3 bases are TGTGCCAGCAGCCCGGCCGGGGCTAGGCCTACAGATACGCAGTATTTT. Translating gives CASSPAGARPTDTQYF.

This clonotype was detected a few times. The CDR3 sequence: CSARAPGTADEQFF. CDR3 nucleotides: TGCAGTGCTAGAGCCCCCGGGACCGCGGACGAGCAGTTCTTC. The rearrangement joins TRBV20-1 to TRBJ2-1; possibly TRBD1 or TRBD2 for D (5 bases each). This CDR3 comprises 14 residues. The germline V and J ends were trimmed by 1 base and 10 bases, with 17 bases remaining between them. The germline V gene encodes CDR1 DFQATT and CDR2 SNEGSKA (reference sequence).

The CDR3 coding sequence is TGTGCCAGCAGTTTAAGGCGAGGGTTGGCCGGGGAGCTGTTTTTT. Its translation: CASSLRRGLAGELFF. The chain links TRBV28 to TRBJ2-2; tentatively, D is TRBD2 (5 bases). The germline V gene has CDR1 MDHEN and CDR2 SYDVKM. The CDR3 is made up of 15 amino acids. The V and J ends lost 2 bases and 6 bases respectively, with 13 bases between them.

V usage is TRBV28 and J usage is TRBJ2-2; a weak D match, TRBD1 (5 bases). V dropped 6 bases and J dropped 0 bases, with 14 bases sitting between them. The CDR3 spans 16 residues. The V gene's germline CDR1 is MDHEN and CDR2 SYDVKM. CDR3 nucleotides: TGTGCCAGCAGCTTAGCAGGGCTCTCGAACACCGGGGAGCTGTTTTTT. Translation gives CASSLAGLSNTGELFF.